This T cell receptor (beta chain) was retrieved from a study of blood T cell repertoires in COVID-19 (TCRdb year 2020). Study-level background: Samples from collaborators originated in the United States, Italy and Spain and spanned both the acute and convalescent phases of COVID-19. The prospective study material was composed of cDNA or gDNA derived from T cells, B-cell-depleted T cells, or PBMCs. Deeply sampled blood TCRbeta repertoires from subjects exposed to, actively infected with, or recovered from COVID-19 were included in the dataset. The repertoires were made available in a free public database intended to serve as a resource for research on the immune response to SARS-CoV-2. The samples were drawn from the first 160 participants of the ongoing ImmuneRACE study and from under 1,500 subjects provided by 6 global collaborators. Nearly every sample came with metadata listing a de-identified subject ID, COVID-19 status, age in years and sex. Where available, HLA class I and class II types were obtained from metadata supplied by the sample provider rather than from assay-based typing. What the research found in general, with its limitations: The amount of clinical and demographic metadata varied by source and participant and was provided uncurated.

The immunoSEQ Assay, a bias-controlled multiplex PCR, was used to amplify TCRbeta CDR3 regions from genomic DNA. The published analysis was carried out like this. Within the assay, amplification of reference gene primers was used to estimate how many nucleated cells each sample contained. To quantify the absolute abundance of each unique TCRbeta CDR3 rearrangement, sequence reads were collapsed and filtered. For each sample, productive Simpson clonality was calculated by taking the square root of Simpson's diversity index across productive rearrangements. The table was pulled from immuneACCESS by TCRdb, which kept in-frame rearrangements only. Such tables lose some clones; where checked, under half of the loss comes from unresolved V genes, and the rest has no known cause. That table furnishes V, J and clone size, whereas the DNA furnished D and trimming. The sample yields over 200,000 clones; less than 90% were counted once. The leading ten clones occupy about 4.7% of the sample.

The CDR3 numbers 12 residues from cysteine through phenylalanine. The entry retains the CDR3 DNA only, 36 bases that are in frame from base 1. CDR1 is given as SQVTM and CDR2 as ANQGSEA, both from the germline V gene. V lost 4 bases and J lost 2 bases; the stretch between them is 9 bases long. Turning to this clone: The antigen it binds to is not known. Base qualities are not provided; no much larger clone lies one nucleotide away.

Participants in the prospective study were aged about 18 to 100 years, lived in 20 to 25 United States geographic areas, and enrolled through a virtual design. Cohort assignment in the prospective study relied on participant-reported clinical history from a screening survey and a study questionnaire. Exposed participants had been in contact with someone with a PCR-confirmed or clinician-diagnosed COVID-19 case within 2 weeks of study entry. In the prospective study, whole blood, serum and a nasopharyngeal or oropharyngeal swab were collected from each participant by mobile phlebotomists. Prospective study participants could optionally give additional blood draws and questionnaires over a roughly two-month period. Before DNA extraction, blood samples from the prospective study were shipped at room temperature or frozen.

This TCR derives from a woman between 25 and 40 years old who had been exposed to COVID-19. The source material was PBMCs or T cells enriched from blood (not recorded which). The receptor chain draws on TRBV29-1 and TRBJ2-7; the D gene identity is not certain. The CDR3 region has the sequence CSVVGRPYEQYF. The bases are TGCAGCGTTGTCGGCAGGCCCTACGAGCAGTACTTC.